The 31 T cell receptor beta chains given below trace back to one sample, sequenced in a study of cytotoxic CD8 clonotypes in ibrutinib-treated CLL (dated by TCRdb to the early 2020s). Library method: the immunoSEQ multiplex PCR assay. TCRdb took over this immuneACCESS table, retaining in-frame rearrangements with V and J assigned. Such tables are incomplete; in checked studies, under half of the missing clones stem from an unresolved V gene, and the remainder is unexplained. The sample table records some 92,000 clones; roughly four fifths of these occur just once. Of the sample, approximately 25% is held by the ten largest clones. The time point label of this sample denotes: around 25 months on ibrutinib. The sequenced sample was PBMCs, obtained after 24 months of ibrutinib treatment. The receptors come from a human donor with chronic lymphocytic leukemia.

This CDR3 reads CASSQPEGGRREKLFF. As DNA, the CDR3 is TGTGCCAGCAGCCAACCCGAGGGGGGTCGGAGGGAAAAACTGTTTTTT. The rearrangement joins TRBV4-2 to TRBJ1-4; a weak D match, TRBD1 (6 bases). The length of the CDR3 is 16 residues. Trimming removed 2 bases at V and 8 bases at J, with 18 bases between. Germline V lookup: CDR1 LGHNA, CDR2 YNFKEQ.

The rearrangement joins TRBV5-1 to TRBJ2-3, with TRBD2 identical over 7 bases. The J segment lost 9 bases and the V segment lost 7 bases, leaving 20 bases of the junction unmatched. This CDR3 contains 16 residues. Germline V CDR1 and CDR2: SGHRS, YFSETQ. CDR3 amino acids: CASSRLAGAMAVTQYF. CDR3 bases: TGCGCCAGCTCCCGGTTGGCGGGAGCCATGGCCGTGACGCAGTATTTT.

V and J are TRBV5-1 and TRBJ2-2; 8 bases fit TRBD1. V shed 2 bases, J shed 2 bases, and the junction held 5 bases outside the gene matches. The CDR3 runs 16 residues. Germline assignment: CDR1 SGHRS and CDR2 YFSETQ. The CDR3 DNA is TGCGCCAGCAGCTTAGGTGGGACAGGTAACACCGGGGAGCTGTTTTTT. Encoded protein: CASSLGGTGNTGELFF. Combining the CDR3 with reference TRBV5-1 and TRBJ2-2 gives the whole variable domain KAGVTQTPRYLIKTRGQQVTLSCSPISGHRSVSWYQQTPGQGLQFLFEYFSETQRNKGNFPGRFSGRQFSNSRSEMNVSTLELGDSALYLCASSLGGTGNTGELFFGEGSRLTVL.

V usage is TRBV5-8 and J usage is TRBJ2-1; 10 bases fit TRBD2. CDR1 is SGHTS, CDR2 YDEGEE, per germline. This CDR3 has 13 amino acids. J gave up 8 bases and V 5 bases, and 4 bases lay outside the gene matches. CDR3 coding DNA: TGTGCCAGCAGATCTAGCGGGAGCCATGAGCAGTTCTTC. It specifies CASRSSGSHEQFF.

The chain combines TRBV15 with TRBJ1-4; D is ambiguous. Trimming took off 4 bases at V and 3 bases at J, with 9 bases between the two ends. The CDR3 covers 14 residues. The germline CDR1 and CDR2 sequences are LNHNV and YYDKDF (reference sequence). The DNA for the CDR3 is TGTGCCACCAGCACCGGGGAGCCTAATGAAAAACTGTTTTTT. Translating it yields CATSTGEPNEKLFF.

This clone has just one count. This sequence joins TRBV5-4 and TRBJ2-5; 9 nucleotides align to TRBD2. Germline V CDR1 and CDR2: SGHNT, YYREEE (reference sequence). The ends lost 0 bases at V and 1 base at J; junction bases unmatched: 10. The CDR3 covers 18 residues. The CDR3 DNA sequence: TGTGCCAGCAGCTTGGTTAGCGGGAGTAGAGTGGGCCAAGAGACCCAGTACTTC. Its protein is CASSLVSGSRVGQETQYF.

The rearrangement uses TRBV28 and TRBJ2-7; 9 nucleotides align to TRBD1. CDR3 length: 17 amino acids. The germline V gene has CDR1 MDHEN and CDR2 SYDVKM. V gave up 5 bases and J gave up 5 bases; unmatched junction bases: 16. CDR3: CASSLPPRTGVPHEQYF. The CDR3 DNA follows: TGTGCCAGCAGTCTACCCCCCCGGACAGGGGTTCCCCACGAGCAGTACTTC.

This rearrangement joins TRBV7-8 to TRBJ1-5; 11 bases are shared with TRBD1. With 5 bases clipped from V and 7 bases from J, the junction kept 10 bases outside the gene matches. Germline loops: CDR1 SGHVS, CDR2 FQNEAQ. The CDR3 spans 16 residues. CDR3 protein: CASSLSGQGAGQPQHF. The CDR3 coding sequence is TGTGCCAGCAGCCTCTCAGGACAGGGGGCAGGGCAGCCCCAGCATTTT.

The chain is built from TRBV4-2 and TRBJ1-4; 7 bases are a match to TRBD1. The CDR3 extends over 15 amino acids. CDR1 and CDR2 from the germline V gene are LGHNA and YNFKEQ. Trimming removed 4 bases from V and 5 bases from J; junction bases left unmatched: 7. In DNA form, the CDR3 reads TGTGCCAGCAGCCGAACCGGGACAGAGAATGAAAAACTGTTTTTT. It codes for CASSRTGTENEKLFF.

The V and J genes are TRBV7-2 and TRBJ1-1; D is uncertain. Looked up from germline, CDR1 is SGHTA and CDR2 is FQGNSA. The CDR3 sequence is 13 residues long. V gave up 1 base and J gave up 8 bases, with 11 bases separating them. The CDR3 spells CASSLEWGGEAFF. CDR3 nucleotide sequence: TGTGCCAGCAGCTTAGAATGGGGAGGAGAAGCTTTCTTT.

The V call is TRBV30, the J call TRBJ1-2; TRBD1 is a possible D gene (5 bases). Germline V gene data show CDR1 as GTSNPN and CDR2 as SVGIG (reference sequence). This CDR3 has 14 residues. V gave up 1 base and J gave up 4 bases, with 13 bases separating them. Here the CDR3 DNA reads TGTGCCTGGAGTGCCCCGACAGTTCCCTATGGCTACACCTTC. It encodes CAWSAPTVPYGYTF.

V usage is TRBV18 and J usage is TRBJ1-3; D call uncertain. The CDR3 has 14 residues. V lost 4 bases and J lost 0, with 7 bases in between. Germline V gene lookup returns CDR1 KGHSH and CDR2 LQKENI. DNA for the CDR3: TGTGCCAGCTCACGGGAGAGCTCTGGAAACACCATATATTTT. As protein: CASSRESSGNTIYF.

The V gene is TRBV19, the J gene TRBJ2-2; 10 bases match TRBD2. The V gene end was trimmed by 3 bases and the J gene end by 7 bases; junction bases not matched to a gene: 11. CDR3 length: 17 residues. Looked up from germline, CDR1 is LNHDA and CDR2 is SQIVND (reference sequence). The CDR3 loop is CASSMGRAGGPNGELFF. CDR3 sequence (DNA): TGTGCCAGTAGTATGGGCCGAGCGGGAGGGCCGAACGGGGAGCTGTTTTTT.

The chain links TRBV5-1 to TRBJ1-4, with D possibly TRBD1 on 6 matching bases. The length of the CDR3 is 15 residues. Germline V CDR1 and CDR2: SGHRS, YFSETQ. V was trimmed by 0 bases and J by 4 bases, leaving 10 bases between them. CDR3 in DNA: TGCGCCAGCAGCTTGGGAATAGGGGGTAATGAAAAACTGTTTTTT. Encoded protein: CASSLGIGGNEKLFF.

V usage is TRBV19 and J usage is TRBJ2-2, with D uncertain. Germline CDR1 reads LNHDA; CDR2 reads SQIVND (reference sequence). V lost 5 bases to trimming and J lost 5 bases, with 6 bases between them. The CDR3 spans 12 residues. The CDR3 is CASSPATGELFF. CDR3 nucleotide sequence: TGTGCCAGTAGTCCTGCGACCGGGGAGCTGTTTTTT.

The chain links TRBV7-8 to TRBJ2-1; 9 positions agree with TRBD1. Trimming at V came to 8 bases and at J to 4 bases, leaving 9 bases not matched to a gene. CDR3 length: 15 residues. Germline V gene sequence: CDR1 SGHVS, CDR2 FQNEAQ. The CDR3 loop reads CASRIGTGKYNEQFF. CDR3 coding DNA: TGTGCCAGCCGCATCGGGACAGGGAAATACAATGAGCAGTTCTTC.

CDR3 amino acids: CAWSGVAGVGTGELFF. The DNA for the CDR3 is TGTGCCTGGAGTGGAGTAGCGGGAGTGGGCACCGGGGAGCTGTTTTTT. This chain uses TRBV30 with TRBJ2-2; 9 bases map to TRBD2. This CDR3 is 16 amino acids long. Germline-derived CDR1 and CDR2 are GTSNPN and SVGIG (reference sequence). The V gene end was trimmed by 1 base and the J gene end by 4 bases; junction bases not matched to a gene: 7.

The chain combines TRBV9 with TRBJ2-5, with 7 bases fitting TRBD2. The V gene's germline CDR1 is SGDLS and CDR2 YYNGEE. Trimming took 2 bases from V and 2 from J; bases not matched to a gene: 6. This CDR3 region has 15 residues. Written as DNA, the CDR3 is TGTGCCAGCAGCGTTGGCGGGAGTTGGCAAGAGACCCAGTACTTC. It specifies CASSVGGSWQETQYF.

The rearrangement uses TRBV18 and TRBJ2-5; the D is unclear. The V and J ends lost 6 bases and 2 bases respectively, with 13 bases between them. The CDR3 is 14 residues long. Germline V gene data show CDR1 as KGHSH and CDR2 as LQKENI. CDR3 DNA sequence: TGTGCCAGCTCGCTCCAAGCGATACAAGAGACCCAGTACTTC. Protein: CASSLQAIQETQYF.

The V gene is TRBV15, the J gene TRBJ1-2, with a possible D match to TRBD1 (6 bases). Trimming left V 4 bases short and J 0 bases short, with 12 bases between. Germline CDR1 LNHNV, CDR2 YYDKDF (reference sequence). CDR3 length: 15 amino acids. Written as DNA, the CDR3 is TGTGCCACCAGCAAAGGAAGGGGGGCTAACTATGGCTACACCTTC. Translated: CATSKGRGANYGYTF.

This clone was seen only a few times. The gene calls are TRBV15 and TRBJ2-7; 8 bases agree with TRBD2. The germline CDR1 and CDR2 sequences are LNHNV and YYDKDF (reference sequence). V shed 1 base and J 5 bases; nucleotides not matched to a gene: 10. The CDR3 runs 16 residues. This chain's CDR3 is CATSRVNGGARNEQYF. DNA for the CDR3: TGTGCCACCAGCAGAGTTAACGGGGGGGCAAGGAACGAGCAGTACTTC. The whole variable domain, filled in from reference TRBV15 and TRBJ2-7, reads DAMVIQNPRYQVTQFGKPVTLSCSQTLNHNVMYWYQQKSSQAPKLLFHYYDKDFNNEADTPDNFQSRRPNTSFCFLDIRSPGLGDTAMYLCATSRVNGGARNEQYFGPGTRLTVT.

The chain joins TRBV6-1 to TRBJ2-4; D call uncertain. The CDR3 loop spans 15 amino acids. V shed 1 base and J shed 0 bases, with 7 bases lying between them. Germline-derived CDR1 and CDR2 are MNHNS and SASEGT. CDR3 in amino acids: CASSEGILAKNIQYF. DNA for the CDR3: TGTGCCAGCAGTGAAGGCATCCTAGCCAAAAACATTCAGTACTTC.

The genes are TRBV19 and TRBJ1-1; D remains ambiguous. Per the germline V gene, CDR1 is LNHDA and CDR2 is SQIVND (reference sequence). With 6 bases removed from V and 1 base from J, the gap between germline ends came to 12 bases. CDR3 length equals 14 residues. This chain's CDR3 is CASRVPSENTEAFF. The DNA of the CDR3 is TGTGCCAGTAGGGTCCCTTCGGAGAACACTGAAGCTTTCTTT. The full variable domain, rest sourced from reference TRBV19 and TRBJ1-1, is DGGITQSPKYLFRKEGQNVTLSCEQNLNHDAMYWYRQDPGQGLRLIYYSQIVNDFQKGDIAEGYSVSREKKESFPLTVTSAQKNPTAFYLCASRVPSENTEAFFGQGTRLTVV.

This clone was found a few times. The gene calls are TRBV5-6 and TRBJ2-7, with D perhaps assigned TRBD1 or TRBD2 (5 bases each). CDR3 length: 14 amino acids. The germline gives CDR1 SGHDT, CDR2 YYEEEE. Between the trimmed V and J ends, which lost 0 bases and 10 bases, there was a span of 17 bases. In DNA form, the CDR3 reads TGTGCCAGCAGCTTGGCCGGGGCCCCCTCCCGACAGTACTTC. Encoded protein: CASSLAGAPSRQYF.

The chain links TRBV5-6 to TRBJ2-3; D is unresolved. Trimming removed 2 bases at V and 2 bases at J, with 12 bases between. The germline V gene has CDR1 SGHDT and CDR2 YYEEEE. The CDR3 is 15 residues long. The DNA of the CDR3 is TGTGCCAGCAGCTTTGGTACTCGGCACACAGATACGCAGTATTTT. Its protein is CASSFGTRHTDTQYF.

This chain links TRBV7-9 with TRBJ1-4, with 7 bases that match TRBD1. Trimming removed 4 bases from V and 0 bases from J; junction bases left unmatched: 2. CDR3 length: 15 residues. The V gene's germline CDR1 is SEHNR and CDR2 FQNEAQ (reference sequence). CDR3 amino acids: CASSSGTATNEKLFF. The CDR3 DNA reads TGTGCCAGCAGCTCCGGGACAGCAACTAATGAAAAACTGTTTTTT.

This clone was detected a few times. This sequence joins TRBV27 and TRBJ1-1; the D is unclear. CDR1 and CDR2 from the germline V gene are MNHEY and SMNVEV (reference sequence). CDR3 length equals 11 residues. The ends were cut back, 5 bases at V and 8 bases at J, with 9 bases in the middle. DNA for the CDR3: TGTGCCAGCAGTGAAAGGGAGGAAGCTTTCTTT. Translating gives CASSEREEAFF.

The chain uses TRBV9 and TRBJ1-2; 8 bases line up with TRBD1. Germline V gene data show CDR1 as SGDLS and CDR2 as YYNGEE. This CDR3 is 14 amino acids long. V shed 4 bases and J 4 bases; nucleotides not matched to a gene: 6. The CDR3 loop is CASSHDRGGYGYTF. The CDR3 nucleotides are TGTGCCAGCAGCCACGACAGGGGTGGCTATGGCTACACCTTC.

The rearrangement links TRBV6-5 to TRBJ2-2; D ambiguous. In germline, CDR1 is MNHEY, CDR2 SVGAGI. The CDR3 length is 13 residues. V lost 2 bases and J lost 5, with 6 bases in between. The CDR3, as DNA: TGTGCCAGCAGTTACGGCCAGACCGGGGAGCTGTTTTTT. Its protein product is CASSYGQTGELFF.

This clone has only one observation. CDR3 amino acids: CASSGTGTTDTQYF. The CDR3, as DNA: TGTGCCAGCAGTGGGACGGGGACTACAGATACGCAGTATTTT. The J gene is TRBJ2-3, the V gene TRBV6-1; TRBD2 might be the D (6 bases). CDR1 MNHNS and CDR2 SASEGT come from the germline V gene. The CDR3 totals 14 residues. V was cut by 4 bases and J by 3 bases, with 11 bases left in between.

The chain joins TRBV25-1 to TRBJ2-5; TRBD2 matches 13 bases. V shed 4 bases, J shed 5 bases, and the junction held 10 bases outside the gene matches. CDR1 is MGHDK and CDR2 is SYGVNS in the germline V gene. The CDR3 has 17 amino acids. The CDR3 loop reads CASSALPGLAGLETQYF. The CDR3 DNA sequence: TGTGCCAGCAGTGCCCTACCGGGACTAGCGGGGTTGGAGACCCAGTACTTC.